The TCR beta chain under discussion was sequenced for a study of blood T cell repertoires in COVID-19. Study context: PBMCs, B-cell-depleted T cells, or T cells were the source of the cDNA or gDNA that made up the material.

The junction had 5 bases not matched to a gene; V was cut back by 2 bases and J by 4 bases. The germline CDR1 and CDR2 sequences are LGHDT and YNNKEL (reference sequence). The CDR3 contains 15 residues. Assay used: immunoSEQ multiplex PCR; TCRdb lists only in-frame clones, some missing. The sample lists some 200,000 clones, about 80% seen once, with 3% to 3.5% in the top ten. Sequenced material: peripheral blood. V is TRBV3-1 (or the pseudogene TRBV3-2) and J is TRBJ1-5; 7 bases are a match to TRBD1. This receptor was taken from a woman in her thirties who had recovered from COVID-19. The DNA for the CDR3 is TGTGCCAGCAGCCAATTTACAGGGGCGAATCAGCCCCAGCATTTT. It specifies CASSQFTGANQPQHF.